These 29 T cell receptor beta chains came from one sample sequenced in a study of cytomegalovirus exposure and HLA in healthy donors. Researchers ran the PCR with 60 Vbeta and 13 Jbeta primers. Method: immunoSEQ multiplex PCR; TCRdb's copy keeps in-frame clones and lacks some. The data show hundreds of thousands of clones, roughly 82% seen once. Input material: PBMCs. Source of these receptors: a man aged 35-49 years in good health and CMV-seropositive.

V usage is TRBV4-1 and J usage is TRBJ2-7; 13 nucleotides agree with TRBD2. With 3 bases clipped from V and 2 bases from J, the junction kept 4 bases outside the gene matches. Germline V gene data show CDR1 as MGHRA and CDR2 as YSYEKL. The CDR3 has 16 amino acids. The CDR3 DNA is TGCGCCAGCAGCCATGTGGGACTAGCGGGGACCTACGAGCAGTACTTC. Protein: CASSHVGLAGTYEQYF.

This clone was found once. V is TRBV5-5 and J is TRBJ2-7, with 9 nucleotides matching TRBD2. Losses at the gene ends were 3 bases for V and 0 bases for J; bases not matched to a gene: 10. This CDR3 has 17 residues. Per germline, CDR1 SGHKS and CDR2 YYEKEE (reference sequence). The CDR3 loop is CASSSNGGRAYSYEQYV. CDR3 DNA sequence: TGTGCCAGCAGCTCGAACGGCGGGAGGGCCTACTCCTACGAGCAGTACGTC.

This clone was recorded once. The rearrangement uses TRBV27 and TRBJ2-1; D is unresolved. The CDR3 loop spans 13 amino acids. V was cut by 5 bases and J by 4 bases, with 9 bases left in between. Germline CDR1 reads MNHEY; CDR2 reads SMNVEV (reference sequence). DNA for the CDR3: TGTGCCAGCAGTGGTCTGGAGTACAATGAGCAGTTCTTC. Its protein is CASSGLEYNEQFF.

In this sample, this clone turned up a few times. The gene calls are TRBV29-1 and TRBJ2-1; a possible D gene is TRBD2 (6 bases). Germline V gene lookup returns CDR1 SQVTM and CDR2 ANQGSEA. There are 10 residues in the CDR3. The germline V and J ends were trimmed by 7 bases and 15 bases, with 16 bases remaining between them. The DNA of the CDR3 is TGCAGCGCTTTCCAGGGAGGTTGGTTCTTC. Translated: CSAFQGGWFF.

The genes are TRBV13 and TRBJ2-1, with a possible D match to TRBD2 (7 bases). The V end lost 0 bases, the J end lost 7 bases, and 10 bases lay between the germline ends. The CDR3 extends over 14 amino acids. Germline values: CDR1 PRHDT, CDR2 FYEKMQ (reference sequence). CDR3 residues: CASSLGGGGNEQFF. The DNA of the CDR3 is TGTGCCAGCAGCTTAGGGGGAGGGGGAAATGAGCAGTTCTTC.

This chain uses TRBV14 with TRBJ2-7; D is uncertain. Trimming removed 1 base from V and 3 bases from J, with 13 bases in between. The CDR3 consists of 15 residues. From germline, CDR1 is SGHDN and CDR2 FVKESK. The CDR3 reads CASSQASGLHYEQYF. The CDR3, as DNA: TGTGCCAGCAGCCAAGCTTCCGGGTTGCACTACGAGCAGTACTTC. Drawing the rest from reference TRBV14 and TRBJ2-7, the complete variable domain is EAGVTQFPSHSVIEKGQTVTLRCDPISGHDNLYWYRRVMGKEIKFLLHFVKESKQDESGMPNNRFLAERTGGTYSTLKVQPAELEDSGVYFCASSQASGLHYEQYFGPGTRLTVT.

About this clone: Mismatch with germline at one junction end may stem from a read error. The rearrangement links TRBV6-5 to TRBJ1-5; 12 bases fit TRBD1. This CDR3 has 16 residues. Germline V gene sequence: CDR1 MNHEY, CDR2 SVGAGI. CDR3 nucleotides: TGTGCCAGCAGTCACTCGGGACAGGGGGCTGATCAGCCCCAGCATTTT. It encodes CASSHSGQGADQPQHF.

This clone turned up a few times. V gene TRBV2 combines with J gene TRBJ1-5; the match to TRBD1 covers 8 bases. Germline lookup yields CDR1 SNHLY and CDR2 FYNNEI. With 6 bases clipped from V and 1 base from J, the junction kept 8 bases outside the gene matches. The CDR3 consists of 16 residues. In DNA form, the CDR3 reads TGTGCCAGCAGCGGGGACAGGAGAAAAAGCAATCAGCCCCAGCATTTT. It encodes CASSGDRRKSNQPQHF.

This chain joins TRBV5-1 and TRBJ1-1, with D perhaps TRBD1 (6 bases). The CDR3 length is 14 residues. Per the germline V gene, CDR1 is SGHRS and CDR2 is YFSETQ. The V end lost 4 bases, the J end lost 3 bases, and 13 bases lay between the germline ends. DNA of the CDR3: TGCGCCAGCAGCCTCCAGGGGTTGGACACTGAAGCTTTCTTT. It translates to CASSLQGLDTEAFF.

The V call is TRBV9, the J call TRBJ1-1, with D possibly matching TRBD1 (5 bases). The CDR3 is 17 residues long. From germline, CDR1 is SGDLS and CDR2 YYNGEE. Trimming pared 0 bases from V and 3 bases from J, leaving 18 bases between. The DNA for the CDR3 is TGTGCCAGCAGCGTAGCTCCAAACAGGCTCGAGGACACTGAAGCTTTCTTT. Translation: CASSVAPNRLEDTEAFF.

The J gene is TRBJ2-2, the V gene TRBV6-1, with D possibly being TRBD2 (6 bases). CDR3 length equals 14 residues. Per germline, CDR1 MNHNS and CDR2 SASEGT. V lost 6 bases, J lost 6 bases, and 14 bases lay in between. CDR3 residues: CASRRGDGAGELFF. CDR3 bases: TGTGCCAGCAGGCGGGGTGATGGGGCCGGGGAGCTGTTTTTT.

The chain links TRBV15 to TRBJ1-3; 7 bases line up with TRBD1. This CDR3 spans 17 amino acids. The ends lost 0 bases at V and 1 base at J; junction bases unmatched: 6. CDR1 is LNHNV, CDR2 YYDKDF, per germline (reference sequence). DNA of the CDR3: TGTGCCACCAGCAGAGATAATGGCAGGGGGTCTGGAAACACCATATATTTT. Translated, it gives CATSRDNGRGSGNTIYF.

J is TRBJ2-3 and V is TRBV27, with 10 positions matching TRBD2. This CDR3 has 17 amino acids. With V trimmed by 2 bases and J by 4 bases, 9 bases remained unmatched. CDR1 MNHEY and CDR2 SMNVEV come from the germline V gene (reference sequence). CDR3 in amino acids: CASSLMGAGGPSDTQYF. For the CDR3, the DNA is TGTGCCAGCAGTTTAATGGGAGCGGGAGGGCCGTCAGATACGCAGTATTTT.

The chain is built from TRBV6-1 and TRBJ1-5, with D unclear. The CDR3 loop spans 14 amino acids. Trimming took 6 bases from V and 2 from J, leaving 11 bases between them. The germline V gene has CDR1 MNHNS and CDR2 SASEGT. The CDR3 coding sequence is TGTGCCAGCAGGAAAGTTGCGGGCAATCAGCCCCAGCATTTT. Protein: CASRKVAGNQPQHF.

The J gene is TRBJ2-5, the V gene TRBV9, with TRBD2 identical over 11 bases. The J call may be in error: the DNA end matches TRBJ2-7 better. The V gene's germline CDR1 is SGDLS and CDR2 YYNGEE. The CDR3 spans 14 residues. The CDR3: CASSVSGRDYEQYF. Here the CDR3 DNA reads TGTGCCAGCAGCGTTAGCGGGAGGGACTACGAGCAGTACTTC.

This chain links TRBV6-4 with TRBJ2-3, with 9 bases aligning to TRBD2. The germline gives CDR1 MRHNA, CDR2 SNTAGT. The CDR3 totals 16 residues. The trim removed 2 bases at V and 8 bases at J, leaving 11 bases unmatched. In nucleotides, the CDR3 is TGTGCCAGCAGTGACGGTGTTAGCGGGAGCGGTAGTACGCAGTATTTT. It yields the protein CASSDGVSGSGSTQYF.

This clone was observed once. V is TRBV4-1 and J is TRBJ2-2, with unresolved D. Germline V lookup: CDR1 MGHRA, CDR2 YSYEKL. The CDR3 length is 12 residues. With 8 bases removed from V and 6 bases from J, the gap between germline ends came to 10 bases. The CDR3 DNA reads TGCGCCAGCTCTTCAGGCGCCGGGGAGCTGTTTTTT. Residues: CASSSGAGELFF.

On this clone itself: Different DNA sequences within this sample yield the same CDR3. The CDR3 DNA follows: TGCGCCAGCAGCTTGGGAACTAGCGGACGCACAGATACGCAGTATTTT. This gives the protein CASSLGTSGRTDTQYF. The genes are TRBV5-1 and TRBJ2-3, with TRBD2 identical over 8 bases. The CDR3 is made up of 16 amino acids. With 0 bases clipped from V and 1 base from J, the junction kept 4 bases outside the gene matches. Germline CDR1 reads SGHRS; CDR2 reads YFSETQ.

This sequence joins TRBV7-8 and TRBJ2-7; TRBD1 agrees at 9 bases. This CDR3 has 14 residues. With V trimmed by 5 bases and J by 4 bases, 6 bases remained unmatched. Looked up from germline, CDR1 is SGHVS and CDR2 is FQNEAQ. Here the CDR3 DNA reads TGTGCCAGCAGCACGGACAGGGGAATGTACGAGCAGTACGTC. Protein sequence: CASSTDRGMYEQYV.

This chain uses TRBV7-9 with TRBJ2-2; D gene ambiguous. Trimming took 5 bases from V and 5 from J, leaving 6 bases between them. The CDR3 contains 12 residues. Germline CDR1 is SEHNR and CDR2 is FQNEAQ (reference sequence). CDR3 sequence: CASSVQTGELFF. The CDR3, as DNA: TGTGCCAGCAGCGTCCAAACCGGGGAGCTGTTTTTT.

The genes are TRBV14 and TRBJ2-7; the D is unclear. CDR1 SGHDN and CDR2 FVKESK come from the germline V gene. Trimming left V 1 base short and J 6 bases short, with 4 bases between. This CDR3 has 11 residues. As DNA, the CDR3 is TGTGCCAGCAGCCAAGGGGGCGAGCAGTACGTC. Its protein is CASSQGGEQYV.

The V call is TRBV9, the J call TRBJ2-5, with 8 bases lining up with TRBD2. CDR1 is SGDLS, CDR2 YYNGEE, per germline. CDR3 length: 14 residues. J was trimmed by 2 bases and V by 1 base; bases with no gene match: 1. The CDR3 loop reads CASSVIAGQETQYF. Written as DNA, the CDR3 is TGTGCCAGCAGCGTAATAGCGGGGCAAGAGACCCAGTACTTC.

DNA of the CDR3: TGTGCCTGGAGTTTGGGCAGGGGGGCCTACAATGAGCAGTTCTTC. Translated: CAWSLGRGAYNEQFF. The chain links TRBV30 to TRBJ2-1; D perhaps matches TRBD1 (7 bases). This CDR3 spans 15 amino acids. Trimming removed 2 bases from V and 2 bases from J, with 13 bases in between. Germline assignment: CDR1 GTSNPN and CDR2 SVGIG (reference sequence). Full variable domain (outside the CDR3, taken from reference TRBV30 and TRBJ2-1): SQTIHQWPATLVQPVGSPLSLECTVEGTSNPNLYWYRQAAGRGLQLLFYSVGIGQISSEVPQNLSASRPQDRQFILSSKKLLLSDSGFYLCAWSLGRGAYNEQFFGPGTRLTVL.

This clone was recorded once. The rearrangement uses TRBV11-2 and TRBJ2-1; 7 bases map to TRBD2. This CDR3 has 15 amino acids. CDR1 is SGHAT, CDR2 FQNNGV, per germline. Germline trimming cut 5 bases from V and 4 bases from J; bases unmatched to any gene: 8. CDR3: CASSPVTSRYNEQFF. CDR3 coding DNA: TGTGCCAGCAGCCCCGTGACTAGCAGGTACAATGAGCAGTTCTTC.

The V and J genes are TRBV11-2 and TRBJ1-1; D might be TRBD1 (6 bases). Germline V lookup: CDR1 SGHAT, CDR2 FQNNGV. V lost 5 bases to trimming and J lost 11 bases, with 15 bases between them. CDR3 length: 12 amino acids. For the CDR3, the DNA is TGTGCCAGCAGCCCTTGGGGGCTGGCGGCTTTCTTT. This sequence encodes CASSPWGLAAFF.

About this clone: At one boundary the junction diverges from the germline segment, which might be a read error. This sequence joins TRBV7-7 and TRBJ2-1; TRBD1 might be the D (5 bases). The CDR3 has 13 amino acids. Germline V gene data show CDR1 as SSHAT and CDR2 as FNYEAQ (reference sequence). The CDR3 DNA reads TGTGCTAGCAGCTTAGACAGCCACAATGAGCAGTTCTTC. Amino acids: CASSLDSHNEQFF.

The rearrangement links TRBV10-2 to TRBJ1-1, with TRBD1 matching over 8 bases. CDR1 WSHSY and CDR2 SAAADI come from the germline V gene. With V trimmed by 6 bases and J by 0 bases, 9 bases remained unmatched. The CDR3 totals 16 residues. CDR3 nucleotides: TGCGCCAGCAGGGCCGATTCGACAGGGGTGAACACTGAAGCTTTCTTT. Translation gives CASRADSTGVNTEAFF.

J is TRBJ2-6 and V is TRBV9; 9 bases line up with TRBD1. Germline loops: CDR1 SGDLS, CDR2 YYNGEE. The CDR3 has 17 residues. With 7 bases clipped from V and 3 bases from J, the junction kept 11 bases outside the gene matches. The CDR3 DNA is TGTGCCAGCGGATTCGGGACAGGGTTTGTTGGGGCCAACGTCCTGACTTTC. It codes for CASGFGTGFVGANVLTF.

This chain uses TRBV4-2 with TRBJ2-1; 12 nucleotides align to TRBD2. The V gene end was trimmed by 2 bases and the J gene end by 9 bases; junction bases not matched to a gene: 5. This CDR3 comprises 15 residues. The germline V gene encodes CDR1 LGHNA and CDR2 YNFKEQ. CDR3 in DNA: TGTGCCAGCAGCCAACTAGCGGGAGGGCCCCCTGAGCAGTTCTTC. Translation: CASSQLAGGPPEQFF.